The rows below give T cell receptor beta chains drawn from one sample of a study of blood T cell repertoires in COVID-19. TCRdb's table, derived via immunoSEQ multiplex PCR, lists solely in-frame clones and lacks some. The sample contains tens of thousands of clones, 80% to 90% of which appear only once. The sequenced sample consisted of peripheral blood. These receptors were obtained from a man older than 75 with acute or convalescent COVID-19. Each CDR3 is given with its conserved first and last residue. D genes are given only for firm matches. Not all rows give a size; the values are once, few, many and, for expanded clones, a class.

clone_size	d_call	cdr3_length	v_call	j_call	cdr3_aa	cdr3_nt
NA	TRBD2	19	TRBV24-1	TRBJ2-2	CATSDTRPSGGARTGELFF	TGTGCCACCAGTGATACACGACCTAGCGGGGGAGCACGGACCGGGGAGCTGTTTTTT
NA	NA	14	TRBV19	TRBJ2-7	CASTKAGSTYEQYF	TGTGCCAGTACCAAGGCGGGATCAACCTACGAGCAGTACTTC
NA	NA	16	TRBV14	TRBJ2-2	CASSQERGRRTGELFF	TGTGCCAGCAGCCAAGAGAGAGGGCGGAGGACCGGGGAGCTGTTTTTT
NA	NA	17	TRBV11-2	TRBJ2-3	CASSFPRDSGRTDTQYF	TGTGCCAGCAGCTTCCCCCGGGACTCGGGACGCACAGATACGCAGTATTTT
NA	TRBD1	16	TRBV11-2	TRBJ2-2	CASSLVPGGRTGELFF	TGTGCCAGCAGCTTAGTCCCAGGGGGACGTACCGGGGAGCTGTTTTTT
NA	NA	13	TRBV18	TRBJ2-1	CASSPRLEAEQFF	TGTGCCAGCTCACCACGGCTGGAAGCGGAGCAGTTCTTC
NA	NA	15	TRBV10-3	TRBJ2-3	CAINRGGGGTDTQYF	TGTGCCATCAACCGAGGGGGAGGGGGGACAGATACGCAGTATTTT
NA	NA	15	TRBV5-1	TRBJ2-5	CASRLALTAQETQYF	TGCGCCAGCCGCCTCGCCTTAACAGCCCAAGAGACCCAGTACTTC
NA	NA	15	TRBV4-3	TRBJ2-2	CASSQLTVATGELFF	TGCGCCAGCAGCCAATTAACAGTGGCCACCGGGGAGCTGTTTTTT
few	TRBD2	19	TRBV4-3	TRBJ2-4	CASSQETSGGSGTKNIQYF	TGCGCCAGCAGCCAAGAGACTAGCGGGGGAAGTGGAACCAAAAACATTCAGTACTTC
NA	NA	16	TRBV9	TRBJ1-4	CASSATSQDLNEKLFF	TGTGCCAGCAGCGCGACCTCACAGGATCTTAATGAAAAACTGTTTTTT
NA	TRBD1	16	TRBV27	TRBJ1-1	CASSSTGGGFGTEAFF	TGTGCCAGCAGTTCAACAGGGGGCGGGTTCGGTACTGAAGCTTTCTTT
NA	NA	16	TRBV5-4	TRBJ1-3	CASSNQGLFSGNTIYF	TGTGCCAGCAGCAACCAGGGACTGTTCTCTGGAAACACCATATATTTT
NA	TRBD1	12	TRBV12-3/TRBV12-4	TRBJ2-1	CASTDREDEQFF	TGTGCCAGCACGGACAGGGAGGATGAGCAGTTCTTC
NA	NA	12	TRBV30	TRBJ2-3	CAWTGATDTQYF	TGTGCCTGGACTGGGGCTACAGATACGCAGTATTTT
NA	NA	17	TRBV3-1/TRBV3-2	TRBJ1-1	CASSQDPGQRSNTEAFF	TGTGCCAGCAGCCAAGACCCCGGACAGAGATCGAACACTGAAGCTTTCTTT
once	TRBD1	15	TRBV7-2	TRBJ2-7	CASSLGQGVTYEQYF	TGTGCCAGCAGCTTAGGGCAGGGGGTAACCTACGAGCAGTACTTC
once	NA	12	TRBV12-3/TRBV12-4	TRBJ1-2	CASSSQNYGYTF	TGTGCCAGCAGTTCCCAGAACTATGGCTACACCTTC
few	TRBD1	15	TRBV27	TRBJ2-5	CASSHHRGEAETQYF	TGTGCCAGCAGTCACCACAGGGGAGAGGCAGAGACCCAGTACTTC
once	NA	15	TRBV7-2	TRBJ1-1	CASSPRVRMNTEAFF	TGTGCCAGCAGCCCCAGGGTCCGAATGAACACTGAAGCTTTCTTT
NA	NA	14	TRBV18	TRBJ1-6	CASSGGADNSPLHF	TGTGCCAGCTCAGGAGGGGCGGATAATTCACCCCTCCACTTT
NA	TRBD1	15	TRBV7-9	TRBJ2-1	CASTPGQGRDNEQFF	TGTGCCAGCACCCCAGGACAGGGTAGGGATAATGAGCAGTTCTTC
once	TRBD2	16	TRBV9	TRBJ2-2	CASSQRLAANTGELFF	TGTGCCAGCAGCCAACGACTAGCGGCGAACACCGGGGAGCTGTTTTTT
NA	NA	15	TRBV2	TRBJ1-6	CASSEERGYNSPLHF	TGTGCCAGCAGTGAAGAACGGGGGTATAATTCACCCCTCCACTTT
NA	NA	15	TRBV9	TRBJ1-1	CASSAMGAVGAEAFF	TGTGCCAGCAGCGCCATGGGGGCGGTAGGTGCTGAAGCTTTCTTT
NA	NA	14	TRBV18	TRBJ2-1	CASSPQDRQREQFF	TGTGCCAGCTCACCACAAGATCGGCAGCGGGAGCAGTTCTTC
NA	TRBD1	14	TRBV6-5	TRBJ2-1	CASSRGTGDNEQFF	TGTGCCAGCAGTCGAGGGACAGGGGACAATGAGCAGTTCTTC
NA	NA	13	TRBV7-9	TRBJ2-2	CARTDRNTGELFF	TGTGCCAGAACGGACAGAAACACCGGGGAGCTGTTTTTT
NA	NA	13	TRBV19	TRBJ1-5	CASSNQGSQPQHF	TGTGCCAGTAGTAACCAGGGAAGTCAGCCCCAGCATTTT